The 9 T cell receptor beta chains given below trace back to one sample, sequenced in a study of cytomegalovirus exposure and HLA in healthy donors. The PCR ran on 60 Vbeta and 13 Jbeta primers. TCRdb's copy holds only in-frame clones and misses some; the assay was immunoSEQ multiplex PCR. This sample has tens of thousands of clones, with roughly 72% found just once. Sample: PBMCs. The receptors were sampled from a young woman in good health and CMV-seropositive.

The chain employs TRBV18 and TRBJ2-7; the match to TRBD1 covers 12 bases. The V and J ends lost 3 bases and 6 bases, in that order; junction bases with no gene match: 9. This CDR3 region has 16 residues. Germline V lookup: CDR1 KGHSH, CDR2 LQKENI. Here the CDR3 DNA reads TGTGCCAGCTCACCTAGAGGGACAGGGGGCTTAGGCGAGCAGTACTTC. Translated, it gives CASSPRGTGGLGEQYF.

CDR3 amino acids: CSVEGQGAYEQYF. The CDR3 DNA is TGCAGCGTTGAAGGACAGGGGGCCTACGAGCAGTACTTC. The chain joins TRBV29-1 to TRBJ2-7, with TRBD1 matching 9 bases. CDR3 size: 13 residues. CDR1 SQVTM and CDR2 ANQGSEA come from the germline V gene. J gave up 2 bases and V 1 base, and 0 bases lay outside the gene matches.

The chain has TRBV30 and TRBJ2-1; perhaps TRBD2 as D (6 bases). Per the germline V gene, CDR1 is GTSNPN and CDR2 is SVGIG (reference sequence). The V and J ends lost 5 bases and 4 bases respectively, with 12 bases between them. The CDR3 is made up of 13 amino acids. The CDR3 DNA is TGTGCCTGGGACGGGGACTCTTACAATGAGCAGTTCTTC. Its protein is CAWDGDSYNEQFF. Full variable domain (rest looked up from reference TRBV30 and TRBJ2-1): SQTIHQWPATLVQPVGSPLSLECTVEGTSNPNLYWYRQAAGRGLQLLFYSVGIGQISSEVPQNLSASRPQDRQFILSSKKLLLSDSGFYLCAWDGDSYNEQFFGPGTRLTVL.

This clone has a single count. The rearrangement links TRBV15 to TRBJ2-7; 7 bases match TRBD2. Looked up from germline, CDR1 is LNHNV and CDR2 is YYDKDF (reference sequence). The CDR3 totals 15 residues. Trimming at V came to 5 bases and at J to 2 bases, leaving 9 bases not matched to a gene. The CDR3 sequence: CATSATSVKAYEQYF. CDR3 bases: TGTGCCACCAGCGCTACTAGCGTGAAAGCCTACGAGCAGTACTTC. Based on the CDR3 plus reference TRBV15 and TRBJ2-7, the full variable domain is DAMVIQNPRYQVTQFGKPVTLSCSQTLNHNVMYWYQQKSSQAPKLLFHYYDKDFNNEADTPDNFQSRRPNTSFCFLDIRSPGLGDTAMYLCATSATSVKAYEQYFGPGTRLTVT.

This clone was observed a handful of times. The rearrangement uses TRBV7-2 and TRBJ2-3; 8 nucleotides match TRBD1. CDR3 length: 17 residues. Trimming removed 5 bases from V and 4 bases from J; junction bases left unmatched: 14. CDR1 and CDR2 (germline): SGHTA, FQGNSA. CDR3 nucleotides: TGTGCCAGCAGCCAATATGGGACAGGTGAAAGGGCAGATACGCAGTATTTT. As protein: CASSQYGTGERADTQYF.

In its sample, this clone was seen a few times. The chain recombines TRBV28 with TRBJ1-3, with 7 bases lining up with TRBD1. Trimming removed 6 bases from V and 2 bases from J; junction bases left unmatched: 7. Germline assignment: CDR1 MDHEN and CDR2 SYDVKM. The CDR3 extends over 15 amino acids. As DNA, the CDR3 is TGTGCCAGCAGCCGCCCTGGGACAGCTGGAAACACCATATATTTT. It codes for CASSRPGTAGNTIYF.

The chain joins TRBV2 to TRBJ1-5; D not resolved. CDR3 size: 13 residues. V lost 4 bases and J lost 2, with 6 bases in between. Germline assignment: CDR1 SNHLY and CDR2 FYNNEI. The CDR3 reads CASSASGNQPQHF. CDR3 bases: TGTGCCAGCAGTGCCAGCGGCAATCAGCCCCAGCATTTT.

The chain recombines TRBV5-4 with TRBJ1-2; no firm D call. From germline, CDR1 is SGHNT and CDR2 YYREEE (reference sequence). CDR3 length: 12 amino acids. With 10 bases removed from V and 5 bases from J, the gap between germline ends came to 15 bases. In DNA, the CDR3 is TGTGCCGGGGTCCACGGGGTATATGGCTACACCTTC. It encodes CAGVHGVYGYTF.

This chain connects TRBV6-5 to TRBJ1-1; D might be TRBD1 (5 bases). Trimming left V 2 bases short and J 1 base short, with 8 bases between. The CDR3 is 14 amino acids. Germline values: CDR1 MNHEY, CDR2 SVGAGI. The chain's CDR3 is CASSYDRPNTEAFF. DNA of the CDR3: TGTGCCAGCAGTTACGACAGACCGAACACTGAAGCTTTCTTT.